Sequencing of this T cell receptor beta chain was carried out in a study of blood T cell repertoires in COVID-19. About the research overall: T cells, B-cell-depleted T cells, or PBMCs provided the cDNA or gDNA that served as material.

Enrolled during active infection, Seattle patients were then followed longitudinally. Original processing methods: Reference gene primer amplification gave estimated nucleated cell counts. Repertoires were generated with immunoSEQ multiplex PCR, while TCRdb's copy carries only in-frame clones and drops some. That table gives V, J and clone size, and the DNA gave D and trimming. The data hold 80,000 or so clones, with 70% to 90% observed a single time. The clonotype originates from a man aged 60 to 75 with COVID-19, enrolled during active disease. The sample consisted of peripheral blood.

CDR3 bases: TGTGCCAGCAGCTCCCGGACTGGTTACAATCCTAACTATGGCTACACCTTC. Translating gives CASSSRTGYNPNYGYTF. The chain uses TRBV7-2 and TRBJ1-2; no reliable D call. V was shortened by 4 bases and J by 0 bases, with 18 bases between the two germline ends. The CDR3 is 17 amino acids. Germline V gives CDR1 SGHTA, CDR2 FQGNSA. Filled out from reference TRBV7-2 and TRBJ1-2, the complete variable domain reads GAGVSQSPSNKVTEKGKDVELRCDPISGHTALYWYRQSLGQGLEFLIYFQGNSAPDKSGLPSDRFSAERTGGSVSTLTIQRTQQEDSAVYLCASSSRTGYNPNYGYTFGSGTRLTVV.